A single sample is the source of the 6 T cell receptor beta chains below, sequenced in a study of T cells in lung cancer brain metastases. The table came from immunoSEQ multiplex PCR; TCRdb's copy has only in-frame clones and leaves some out. The sample yields over 3,500 clones, 88% seen once. Sequenced sample: tumor tissue from the primary lung tumor. Every receptor here comes from a woman between 45 and 60 years old with non-small cell lung cancer.

The rearrangement uses TRBV7-8 and TRBJ2-7; the D gene could be TRBD1 or TRBD2 (5 bases each). This CDR3 comprises 15 residues. Germline CDR1 SGHVS, CDR2 FQNEAQ. Trimming took off 4 bases at V and 2 bases at J, with 15 bases between the two ends. CDR3 DNA sequence: TGTGCCAGCAGCTCCCTCCTTGGGGGTACCTACGAGCAGTACTTC. It specifies CASSSLLGGTYEQYF.

The chain joins TRBV5-1 to TRBJ2-5; the D is unclear. The CDR3 covers 13 residues. Germline loops: CDR1 SGHRS, CDR2 YFSETQ. V lost 0 bases, J lost 1 base, and 4 bases lay in between. The DNA of the CDR3 is TGCGCCAGCAGCTTGGGGGCCCAAGAGACCCAGTACTTC. This codes for CASSLGAQETQYF.

Worth noting for this clone: Other DNA sequences in the same sample also yield this CDR3. This rearrangement joins TRBV29-1 to TRBJ2-3; tentative D call: TRBD2 (5 bases). The CDR3 totals 13 residues. V dropped 6 bases and J dropped 3 bases, with 13 bases sitting between them. Germline V gives CDR1 SQVTM, CDR2 ANQGSEA. CDR3 region: CSVNPTGTDTQYF. In nucleotides, the CDR3 is TGCAGCGTCAACCCCACGGGGACAGATACGCAGTATTTT.

The chain links TRBV4-1 to TRBJ2-3; unclear D gene. The V and J ends lost 4 bases and 14 bases respectively, with 13 bases between them. The germline V gene encodes CDR1 MGHRA and CDR2 YSYEKL. There are 11 residues in the CDR3. Written as DNA, the CDR3 is TGCGCCAGCAGCCGGGGTTCCGGGTTGTATTTT. Translation: CASSRGSGLYF.

The CDR3 region is CASSLTSGWTEAYNEQFF. CDR3 DNA sequence: TGTGCCAGCAGCTTAACCTCCGGGTGGACAGAAGCTTACAATGAGCAGTTCTTC. This chain uses TRBV11-3 with TRBJ2-1; D possibly corresponds to TRBD1 (6 bases). V dropped 2 bases and J dropped 4 bases, with 21 bases sitting between them. The CDR3 spans 18 residues. Germline values: CDR1 SGHNT, CDR2 YENEEA.

The CDR3: CASSPAIPTRYF. In DNA form, the CDR3 reads TGTGCCAGCAGTCCCGCGATCCCCACCCGCTACTTC. The rearrangement uses TRBV28 and TRBJ2-5; D unresolved. CDR1 is MDHEN and CDR2 is SYDVKM in the germline V gene. The V gene lost 5 bases and the J gene lost 14 bases, with 18 bases spanning the gap. The CDR3 sequence is 12 residues long.